This entry features one T cell receptor (beta chain) sequence. This specimen belongs to a study of blood T cell repertoires in COVID-19. Across the whole study: PBMCs, B-cell-depleted T cells, or T cells provided the cDNA or gDNA that made up the material.

Participant age was roughly 18 to 100 years, and participants resided in roughly 25 US areas. Clinical history as reported by participants underpinned cohort assignment. Using immunoSEQ multiplex PCR, the repertoire was profiled, and TCRdb retains in-frame clones only, with some absent. This table has 200,000 to 300,000 clones, approximately 90% appearing once. The length of the CDR3 is 13 residues. Germline CDR1 is GTSNPN and CDR2 is SVGIG (reference sequence). V lost 7 bases and J 1 base, leaving 13 bases between the germline ends. Sequenced material: PBMCs or T cells enriched from blood (not recorded which). This clonotype originated in a woman between 40 and 50 years old with acute COVID-19. This sequence joins TRBV30 and TRBJ1-1; D is unclear. This CDR3 reads CASGWGANTEAFF. CDR3 nucleotides: TGTGCCTCGGGTTGGGGAGCGAACACTGAAGCTTTCTTT.